Each of the 3 T cell receptor beta chains below was sequenced from the same sample in a study of cytomegalovirus exposure and HLA in healthy donors (dated by TCRdb to about 2017). To prepare the library, the immunoSEQ multiplex PCR assay was applied. Imported from immuneACCESS, the table was reduced by TCRdb to in-frame sequences with V and J called. These copies leave out some clones; in studies compared against another copy, an unresolved V gene accounts for under half, and the cause of the remainder is not known. Within this sample are hundreds of thousands of clones, with about 86% of them counted one time only. The ten largest clones capture about 2.5% of the sample. The material sequenced was PBMCs. The source of these receptors is a man younger than 35 in good health and CMV-seronegative.

V and J are TRBV4-1 and TRBJ1-1; 9 positions agree with TRBD1. CDR3 size: 16 residues. Trimming took 3 bases from V and 5 from J; bases not matched to a gene: 10. Germline CDR1 MGHRA, CDR2 YSYEKL. CDR3 nucleotide sequence: TGCGCCAGCAGCCACTGGCCGGGACAGGGATCGACTGAAGCTTTCTTT. This encodes CASSHWPGQGSTEAFF.

J is TRBJ2-7 and V is TRBV7-9, with a tentative D call TRBD2 (5 bases). This CDR3 is 17 amino acids long. The germline CDR1 and CDR2 sequences are SEHNR and FQNEAQ (reference sequence). Trimming removed 3 bases at V and 3 bases at J, with 21 bases between. The CDR3 coding sequence is TGTGCCAGCAGCTTCCTCTGGGCACTAGGCGATGTCTACGAGCAGTACTTC. Encoded protein: CASSFLWALGDVYEQYF.

This chain joins TRBV10-3 and TRBJ2-1, with a tentative D call TRBD2 (6 bases). Trimming removed 3 bases from V and 5 bases from J, with 17 bases in between. CDR1 ENHRY and CDR2 SYGVKD come from the germline V gene. CDR3 length: 16 residues. The CDR3 region is CAISEWRGGPDNEQFF. The CDR3, as DNA: TGTGCCATCAGTGAATGGAGGGGCGGTCCCGACAATGAGCAGTTCTTC.